These 23 T cell receptor beta chains share one sample of origin, sequenced in a study of molecular identifiers for immune sequencing clone quantification. TCRdb recomputed calls from the PCR reads with MiXCR, one row per CDR3 protein. The table lists about 500,000 distinct CDR3 sequences, around 23% of them singletons. The sample consisted of naive CD8+ T cells from blood, with Jurkat cell RNA spiked in. Stated subset: FACS-sorted CD8+CD4-CCR7+CD45RA+ naive T cells. These receptors were collected from a human donor in good health. Some libraries in this study had Jurkat cell RNA spiked in.

This chain connects TRBV6-4 to TRBJ1-6, with no clear D. The germline V and J ends were trimmed by 6 bases and 8 bases, with 17 bases remaining between them. The CDR3 covers 15 residues. The germline gives CDR1 MRHNA, CDR2 SNTAGT. In DNA, the CDR3 is TGTGCCAGCAGGAGGGTTTTGGTGTTCTATTCACCCCTCCACTTT. This codes for CASRRVLVFYSPLHF.

This clonotype was observed once. With a much larger clone just one base away, this may be a read error. J is TRBJ2-1 and V is TRBV24-1; D possibly corresponds to TRBD1 (6 bases). The germline gives CDR1 KGHDR, CDR2 SFDVKD. This CDR3 contains 15 residues. The CDR3 sequence is CATSDLRTANNKQFF. The CDR3 nucleotides read TGTGCCACCAGTGATTTGCGGACAGCGAACAATAAGCAGTTCTTC.

The chain carries TRBV5-1 and TRBJ2-3; TRBD1 or TRBD2 may be the D gene (5 bases each). CDR3 length: 18 residues. V was cut by 6 bases and J by 2 bases, with 25 bases left in between. The germline V gene has CDR1 SGHRS and CDR2 YFSETQ. CDR3 sequence (DNA): TGCGCCAGCAAATTCCAACCCGGGACGATGGCACCCACAGATACGCAGTATTTT. Amino acid sequence: CASKFQPGTMAPTDTQYF.

The rearrangement links TRBV7-9 to TRBJ1-6; no firm D call. The CDR3 has 16 amino acids. Germline assignment: CDR1 SEHNR and CDR2 FQNEAQ (reference sequence). Trimming took 4 bases from V and 10 from J, leaving 20 bases between them. CDR3 loop: CASSSSEGAIRSPLHF. The CDR3 DNA reads TGTGCCAGCAGCTCGTCAGAGGGCGCCATCAGATCACCCCTCCACTTT.

This clonotype occurred a few times. This sequence joins TRBV4-2 and TRBJ1-5; a weak D match, TRBD1 (5 bases). Germline loops: CDR1 LGHNA, CDR2 YNFKEQ. The CDR3 is made up of 17 amino acids. Deletions cut 0 bases from V and 2 bases from J, with 14 bases between. The CDR3 region is CASSQEVQGTGNQPQHF. The CDR3 DNA reads as TGTGCCAGCAGCCAAGAGGTTCAGGGAACTGGCAATCAGCCCCAGCATTTT.

V gene TRBV11-2 combines with J gene TRBJ1-1, with D possibly matching TRBD1 (5 bases). The CDR3 length is 15 residues. The V gene's germline CDR1 is SGHAT and CDR2 FQNNGV. Trimming removed 4 bases from V and 1 base from J, with 13 bases in between. The DNA for the CDR3 is TGTGCCAGCAGCTCCACGGGGGGATCGAACACTGAAGCTTTCTTT. Amino acids: CASSSTGGSNTEAFF.

As for this clonotype: Given a much more abundant clone one base away, this may be a read error. The chain links TRBV19 to TRBJ2-6, with 7 bases that match TRBD1. Per the germline V gene, CDR1 is LNHDA and CDR2 is SQIVND (reference sequence). V lost 7 bases to trimming and J lost 1 base; unmatched junction nucleotides: 4. There are 15 residues in the CDR3. The CDR3 here is CASNPGGSGANVLTF. The CDR3 coding sequence is TGTGCCAGTAACCCAGGGGGTTCTGGGGCCAACGTCCTGACTTTC.

This clonotype was seen ten or more times. V gene TRBV4-3 combines with J gene TRBJ2-4, with D maybe TRBD1 (6 bases). With 0 bases removed from V and 7 bases from J, the gap between germline ends came to 7 bases. CDR1 is LGHNA, CDR2 YSLEER, per germline. The CDR3 consists of 13 residues. The CDR3 DNA is TGCGCCAGCAGCCAAGACAGGGGTAACATTCAGTACTTC. This codes for CASSQDRGNIQYF.

Points on this clonotype: This may arise from a read error, as a much more abundant clone is one base away. The gene calls are TRBV29-1 and TRBJ2-1, with TRBD2 matching over 10 bases. The CDR3 runs 15 residues. CDR1 SQVTM and CDR2 ANQGSEA come from the germline V gene. The CDR3 sequence: CRVELLAGVSWEQFF. In DNA, the CDR3 is TGCCGCGTTGAACTGCTAGCGGGGGTGTCTTGGGAGCAGTTCTTC.

The sample holds a few counts of this clonotype. The V call is TRBV12-3 or TRBV12-4, the J call TRBJ1-4; D is ambiguous. CDR3 length: 12 residues. V was trimmed by 3 bases and J by 14 bases, leaving 13 bases between them. CDR3 bases: TGTGCCAGCAGTTTTTCTGGGGAAGTGCTGTTTTTT. Translated, it gives CASSFSGEVLFF.

This clonotype was recorded only once. The chain carries TRBV6-6 and TRBJ2-7; D is uncertain. CDR1 MNHNY and CDR2 SVGAGI come from the germline V gene (reference sequence). V lost 7 bases and J lost 2, with 15 bases in between. This CDR3 is 14 amino acids long. The CDR3 here is CASTPTRWPYEQYF. The CDR3 DNA sequence: TGTGCCAGCACGCCCACTCGGTGGCCCTACGAGCAGTACTTC.

The sample holds a few counts of this clonotype. This sequence joins TRBV6-2 or TRBV6-3 and TRBJ1-1; D uncertain. The CDR3 consists of 14 residues. Trimming pared 5 bases from V and 0 bases from J, leaving 10 bases between. CDR1 MNHEY and CDR2 SVGEGT come from the germline V gene. The CDR3 region is CASSKIDLNTEAFF. Written as DNA, the CDR3 is TGTGCCAGCAGTAAGATCGACCTGAACACTGAAGCTTTCTTT.

As regards this clonotype: One end of the junction is discordant with germline, which a read error may explain. The chain links TRBV5-3 to TRBJ2-5; tentative D call: TRBD1 (6 bases). TRBV5-3 is recorded as an ORF, its role being uncertain. The CDR3 is 17 amino acids. The CDR3 DNA is TGTGCCAGCAGCTTGCCGATCGGACAGTTCCTTCAAGAGACCCAGTACTTC. This sequence encodes CASSLPIGQFLQETQYF.

Concerning this clonotype itself: This may arise from a read error, as a much more abundant clone is one base away. The genes are TRBV7-2 and TRBJ1-1; D uncertain. The V end was cut by 8 bases, the J end by 2 bases, with 21 bases between. The V gene's germline CDR1 is SGHTA and CDR2 FQGNSA. The CDR3 contains 16 residues. CDR3 loop: CASRSIPSIVNTEAFF. CDR3 nucleotides: TGTGCCAGCCGCTCCATACCCTCCATTGTTAACACTGAAGCTTTCTTT.

This clonotype was counted ten times or more. V gene TRBV4-1 combines with J gene TRBJ1-5; perhaps TRBD1 as D (5 bases). Germline values: CDR1 MGHRA, CDR2 YSYEKL. Trimming removed 1 base at V and 1 base at J, with 8 bases between. The CDR3 totals 15 residues. The CDR3 DNA follows: TGCGCCAGCAGCCAAGTGGCAGGGAGCAATCAGCCCCAGCATTTT. Protein product: CASSQVAGSNQPQHF.

The table lists this clonotype with many counts. The chain couples TRBV20-1 to TRBJ2-3; D possibly corresponds to TRBD1 (5 bases). This CDR3 comprises 16 residues. Trimming removed 2 bases at V and 6 bases at J, with 21 bases between. Germline loops: CDR1 DFQATT, CDR2 SNEGSKA (reference sequence). CDR3 region: CSARPMDTLATDTQYF. CDR3 coding DNA: TGCAGTGCTAGACCCATGGACACACTGGCGACGGATACGCAGTATTTT.

For this clonotype: The junction does not match germline at one end; this may be a read error. The rearrangement joins TRBV28 to TRBJ1-4; D is perhaps TRBD1 (6 bases). Germline V lookup: CDR1 MDHEN, CDR2 SYDVKM. This CDR3 comprises 16 residues. CDR3 protein: CANSLPRQALNEKLFF. For the CDR3, the DNA is TGTGCCAACAGTTTACCAAGACAGGCCCTTAATGAAAAACTGTTTTTT. The full variable domain, completed using reference TRBV28 and TRBJ1-4, is DVKVTQSSRYLVKRTGEKVFLECVQDMDHENMFWYRQDPGLGLRLIYFSYDVKMKEKGDIPEGYSVSREKKERFSLILESASTNQTSMYLCANSLPRQALNEKLFFGSGTQLSVL.

The genes are TRBV7-9 and TRBJ1-5; D is unresolved. Germline V lookup: CDR1 SEHNR, CDR2 FQNEAQ (reference sequence). The CDR3 has 16 amino acids. Trimming cost V 5 bases and J 6 bases, with 20 bases left between them. CDR3: CASSIVLVGSAQPQHF. In DNA form, the CDR3 reads TGTGCCAGCAGCATAGTACTGGTGGGGAGCGCTCAGCCCCAGCATTTT.

This chain joins TRBV12-3 or TRBV12-4 and TRBJ1-2, with 7 bases matching TRBD1. The CDR3 is made up of 15 amino acids. Trimming took 2 bases from V and 5 from J; bases not matched to a gene: 8. This CDR3 reads CASSLSGTQGYGYTF. CDR3 nucleotide sequence: TGTGCCAGCAGTTTAAGCGGGACACAGGGGTATGGCTACACCTTC.

As to this clonotype: This may come from a read error, since a much larger clone is one base off. Since no conserved phenylalanine or tryptophan closes the CDR3, a read error is the likely cause. The chain carries TRBV5-4 and TRBJ1-1, with 9 nucleotides matching TRBD1. CDR1 is SGHNT and CDR2 is YYREEE in the germline V gene (reference sequence). The length of the CDR3 is 14 residues. Trimming at V came to 4 bases and at J to 4 bases, leaving 5 bases not matched to a gene. CDR3 sequence: CASSPLDRGTEAFS. CDR3 sequence (DNA): TGTGCCAGCAGCCCCCTGGACAGGGGCACTGAAGCTTTCTCT.

The chain links TRBV9 to TRBJ2-3; D gene unclear. CDR1 SGDLS and CDR2 YYNGEE come from the germline V gene. This CDR3 is 16 amino acids long. V was cut by 3 bases and J by 1 base, with 15 bases left in between. The CDR3, as DNA: TGTGCCAGCAGCGCCACACCCGGGTCCGGCACAGATACGCAGTATTTT. Its translation: CASSATPGSGTDTQYF.

The chain has TRBV7-9 and TRBJ2-3; D may match TRBD1 or TRBD2 (6 bases each). Trimming removed 7 bases from V and 5 bases from J, with 28 bases in between. Germline loops: CDR1 SEHNR, CDR2 FQNEAQ (reference sequence). The CDR3 runs to 18 residues. In nucleotides, the CDR3 is TGTGCCAGCACCCCTGGGCGGCGGGGACAAGGGATTTTAGATACGCAGTATTTT. Translated: CASTPGRRGQGILDTQYF.

The V call is TRBV7-9, the J call TRBJ2-7; 8 nucleotides agree with TRBD1. J was trimmed by 3 bases and V by 5 bases; bases with no gene match: 9. Germline CDR1 reads SEHNR; CDR2 reads FQNEAQ (reference sequence). This CDR3 has 15 residues. CDR3 loop: CASSPTGQAIYEQYF. The CDR3 DNA reads TGTGCCAGCAGCCCTACGGGACAGGCGATCTACGAGCAGTACTTC.